This TCR beta chain was observed in a study of Ad26.COV2.S vaccination and SARS-CoV-2 variants. Regarding the study as a whole: Placebo recipients trailed vaccine recipients in spike-specific TCR breadth. Substantial post-vaccination breadth of spike-specific CD8+ and CD4+ T cell responses was reported.

Clones were sequenced by immunoSEQ multiplex PCR, and TCRdb holds only the in-frame ones, with some missing. The sample consists of about 350,000 clones, approximately 86% of them appearing once. As to this clone: What it binds is not known.

Treatment given: around 19 received Ad26.COV2.S at low or high dose, single or two shots; several received placebo; per-sample allocation not given. The study sampled participants on day 63 after the first vaccine or placebo injection. Sequencing used peripheral blood, obtained in a trial of Ad26.COV2.S vaccine versus placebo. The receptor was isolated from a person between 18 and 59 years old who received the Ad26.COV2.S COVID-19 vaccine or a placebo.

The CDR3 region is CASSIGTSGPYNEQFF. The CDR3 DNA reads as TGTGCCAGTAGTATAGGTACTAGCGGGCCCTACAATGAGCAGTTCTTC. The gene calls are TRBV19 and TRBJ2-1; the match to TRBD2 covers 9 bases. This CDR3 contains 16 residues. Germline CDR1 and CDR2: LNHDA and SQIVND (reference sequence). The J segment lost 2 bases and the V segment lost 1 base, leaving 3 bases of the junction unmatched.